This T cell receptor beta chain originates from a study of blood T cell repertoires in COVID-19. On the study more broadly: Nucleic acid was either cDNA or gDNA, and it came from T cells, B-cell-depleted T cells, or PBMCs.

Repertoires were generated with immunoSEQ multiplex PCR, while TCRdb's copy carries only in-frame clones and drops some. The data contain about 150,000 clones, 85% to 90% of them seen just once; the ten biggest clones take up approximately 1.2%. Recruitment covered about two dozen US areas and drew participants whose ages spanned about 18 to 100 years. Self-reported history from a screening survey and questionnaire set each donor's cohort. Germline lookup yields CDR1 MNHNS and CDR2 SASEGT. CDR3 length: 15 residues. The junction had 8 bases not matched to a gene; V was cut back by 1 base and J by 9 bases.

The specimen was PBMCs or T cells enriched from blood (not recorded which). The genes are TRBV6-1 and TRBJ2-1, with 8 bases lining up with TRBD2. This TCR came from a woman aged 25 to 39 with acute COVID-19. The DNA for the CDR3 is TGTGCCAGCAGTGAAGATTCGGGAGGGCCGAGTGAGCAGTTCTTC. It codes for CASSEDSGGPSEQFF.